This section outlines one T cell receptor beta chain sequence together with its context. This specimen belongs to a study of blood T cell repertoires in COVID-19. Across the study: Samples taken during acute and convalescent COVID-19 were collected in the United States, Italy and Spain. T cells, B-cell-depleted T cells, or PBMCs supplied cDNA or gDNA.

In the original analysis: Quantification of nucleated cells was approximated via reference gene primer amplification. Only in-frame clones appear in the TCRdb table, and some are missing; sequencing was by immunoSEQ multiplex PCR. Clone size and V and J calls were adopted from that table, with D and trimming inferred from the DNA. The sample carries 110,000 or so clones, over 75% recorded once. The TCR was taken from a woman between 65 and 79 years old who had recovered from COVID-19. Material: peripheral blood.

Here the CDR3 DNA reads TGTGCCAGCAGTTCCCCCACGCGGGGGGCTAACTATGGCTACACCTTC. Its protein is CASSSPTRGANYGYTF. V usage is TRBV28 and J usage is TRBJ1-2; maybe TRBD1 (5 bases). The CDR3 consists of 16 residues. V was trimmed by 4 bases and J by 0 bases, leaving 15 bases between them. Germline assignment: CDR1 MDHEN and CDR2 SYDVKM.